The 10 T cell receptor beta chains listed next were all sequenced from one sample in a study of regulatory T cells in long-lasting Graves disease. The time point is: newly diagnosed GD, antithyroid drugs for less than 3 months. Construction of the TCR library relied on RNA isolated from PBMCs. According to the study, TCR beta libraries were built with iRepertoire HTBI primers and CDR3-region Arm-PCR. TCRdb recomputed calls from the multiplex PCR reads with MiXCR, one row per CDR3 protein. The sample comprises around 450,000 distinct CDR3 sequences, around 14% of which are singletons, and over 15% rests with the top ten. The same sample was also studied in work on T cells in Graves' hyperthyroidism and ophthalmopathy.

Sample: peripheral blood mononuclear cells (PBMCs), taken at new diagnosis, from a patient treated with antithyroid drugs. All receptors come from a woman in her twenties or thirties with Graves disease.

The chain employs TRBV24-1 and TRBJ2-6, with no clear D. The ends were cut back, 4 bases at V and 5 bases at J, with 8 bases in the middle. CDR1 is KGHDR and CDR2 is SFDVKD in the germline V gene. This CDR3 spans 14 amino acids. The CDR3 here is CATSDPARANVLTF. The CDR3 nucleotides are TGTGCCACCAGTGACCCGGCAAGGGCCAACGTCCTGACTTTC.

The sample holds a few counts of this clonotype. This sequence joins TRBV15 and TRBJ1-5; the D gene is possibly TRBD1 (5 bases). This CDR3 comprises 17 residues. V dropped 0 bases and J dropped 0 bases, with 12 bases sitting between them. CDR1 is LNHNV and CDR2 is YYDKDF in the germline V gene (reference sequence). The CDR3 is CATSREGPLYSNQPQHF. The CDR3 DNA reads TGTGCCACCAGCAGAGAGGGGCCCCTTTATAGCAATCAGCCCCAGCATTTT.

This clonotype was seen at least ten times. This chain connects TRBV20-1 to TRBJ2-3, with 9 bases aligning to TRBD2. Germline V gives CDR1 DFQATT, CDR2 SNEGSKA (reference sequence). The CDR3 totals 15 residues. V lost 0 bases, J lost 6 bases, and 7 bases stayed unmatched. The CDR3 is CSARDYGGGGDTQYF. As DNA, the CDR3 is TGCAGTGCTAGAGATTACGGCGGGGGGGGGGATACGCAGTATTTT.

In this sample, this clonotype turned up many times. The chain recombines TRBV20-1 with TRBJ2-1; D may match TRBD1 or TRBD2 (5 bases each). The V and J ends lost 4 bases and 9 bases respectively, with 13 bases between them. Germline assignment: CDR1 DFQATT and CDR2 SNEGSKA (reference sequence). The CDR3 loop spans 12 amino acids. The CDR3 protein is CSATGTVAEQFF. Here the CDR3 DNA reads TGCAGTGCTACCGGGACCGTGGCTGAGCAGTTCTTC.

The chain couples TRBV20-1 to TRBJ2-3, with a tentative D call TRBD2 (5 bases). V was shortened by 0 bases and J by 13 bases, with 11 bases between the two germline ends. This CDR3 comprises 11 residues. Germline V gene data show CDR1 as DFQATT and CDR2 as SNEGSKA (reference sequence). The CDR3 DNA reads as TGCAGTGCTAGAGAAAGGACGCGGGAGTATTTT. It is translated as CSARERTREYF.

The chain couples TRBV4-1 to TRBJ1-2; D not certain. Germline loops: CDR1 MGHRA, CDR2 YSYEKL. Trimming left V 3 bases short and J 4 bases short, with 9 bases between. This CDR3 has 13 residues. The CDR3, as DNA: TGCGCCAGCAGCCAGTCAGTCGCCTATGGCTACACCTTC. It codes for CASSQSVAYGYTF.

Ten or more counts support this clonotype. This chain connects TRBV3-1 to TRBJ2-1; D perhaps matches TRBD1 (5 bases). V dropped 0 bases and J dropped 4 bases, with 13 bases sitting between them. The CDR3 sequence is 16 residues long. The V gene's germline CDR1 is LGHDT and CDR2 YNNKEL (reference sequence). The CDR3 loop is CASSQDLGVSYNEQFF. CDR3 sequence (DNA): TGTGCCAGCAGCCAAGATCTAGGGGTGAGTTACAATGAGCAGTTCTTC.

This rearrangement joins TRBV11-2 to TRBJ2-1; no clear D gene. The CDR3 has 13 amino acids. V was trimmed by 0 bases and J by 7 bases, leaving 7 bases between them. CDR1 is SGHAT and CDR2 is FQNNGV in the germline V gene. This CDR3 reads CASSLDVMNEQFF. The CDR3 nucleotides read TGTGCCAGCAGCTTAGACGTGATGAATGAGCAGTTCTTC.

This clonotype was observed once. The chain links TRBV6-1 to TRBJ2-7; D call uncertain. The CDR3 sequence is 14 residues long. Germline V gene lookup returns CDR1 MNHNS and CDR2 SASEGT. V was pared by 5 bases and J by 3 bases, with 14 bases between. The CDR3 bases are TGTGCCAGCAGTTCCGGATCTCCTAACTACGAGCAGTACTTC. Amino acid sequence: CASSSGSPNYEQYF.

This clonotype was recorded many times. CDR3 residues: CASSSLLAGGYNEQFF. As DNA, the CDR3 is TGTGCCAGCAGTTCCCTCCTAGCGGGAGGCTACAATGAGCAGTTCTTC. The rearrangement joins TRBV28 to TRBJ2-1; 11 nucleotides line up with TRBD2. Germline loops: CDR1 MDHEN, CDR2 SYDVKM. Losses at the gene ends were 4 bases for V and 3 bases for J; bases not matched to a gene: 5. The CDR3 consists of 16 residues.